A single sample gave rise to the 6 T cell receptor beta chains below, sequenced in a study of blood T cells in healthy people across ages (dated by TCRdb to the mid-2010s). Library construction relied on 5' RACE. The reads were generated on an Illumina HiSeq 2500. A second PCR of roughly 6 to 11 cycles was performed with a sample-barcoded 5' primer and a J-beta primer mix. The public reads were quality trimmed at Q25 with fastp and then assembled into clones with MiXCR by TCRdb, keeping productive beta chains. Each CDR3 protein appears once, grouped with its most common genes and DNA. Present in this sample are about 750,000 distinct CDR3 sequences, about 55% of which were seen just once. Under 50% of the sample lies in the top ten. Sequencing was done on a sample of blood. The receptors stem from a man older than 75 in good health.

This sequence joins TRBV4-2 and TRBJ1-4; 8 nucleotides agree with TRBD1. CDR1 is LGHNA and CDR2 is YNFKEQ in the germline V gene. This CDR3 comprises 15 residues. V trimming: 2 bases; J trimming: 5 bases; junction bases outside the gene matches: 4. The chain's CDR3 is CASSQTGTGNEKLFF. In DNA form, the CDR3 reads TGTGCCAGCAGCCAAACCGGGACAGGAAATGAAAAACTGTTTTTT.

CDR3 amino acids: CASSPQGTGGNTIYF. As DNA, the CDR3 is TGTGCCAGCAGTCCTCAGGGGACGGGAGGAAACACCATATATTTT. The V call is TRBV28, the J call TRBJ1-3, with D perhaps matching TRBD1 (6 bases). The CDR3 is 15 residues long. V lost 5 bases and J 4 bases, leaving 15 bases between the germline ends. Germline-derived CDR1 and CDR2 are MDHEN and SYDVKM.

CDR3 region: CSVDEGPYNEQFF. The CDR3 DNA sequence: TGCAGCGTTGATGAGGGTCCCTACAATGAGCAGTTCTTC. The genes are TRBV29-1 and TRBJ2-1, with D possibly being TRBD2 (5 bases). The germline V gene encodes CDR1 SQVTM and CDR2 ANQGSEA. This CDR3 has 13 residues. Trimming removed 3 bases from V and 2 bases from J, with 8 bases in between.

The chain combines TRBV7-8 with TRBJ1-2; the D gene is possibly TRBD1 (6 bases). The germline CDR1 and CDR2 sequences are SGHVS and FQNEAQ. Trimming took 4 bases from V and 8 from J, leaving 23 bases between them. This CDR3 comprises 16 residues. This CDR3 reads CASSYRVRNSQLGYTF. DNA for the CDR3: TGTGCCAGCAGCTACAGGGTGCGAAATTCACAGTTGGGCTACACCTTC.

The chain joins TRBV20-1 to TRBJ2-3; 8 bases align to TRBD2. The CDR3 runs 13 residues. Per the germline V gene, CDR1 is DFQATT and CDR2 is SNEGSKA (reference sequence). Germline trimming cut 5 bases from V and 1 base from J; bases unmatched to any gene: 2. CDR3 DNA sequence: TGCAGTGCTGTACTAGCGGGCACAGATACGCAGTATTTT. It codes for CSAVLAGTDTQYF.

This clonotype was seen only a few times. This CDR3 is CSGRTAQETQYF. The CDR3 nucleotides read TGCAGCGGGCGGACAGCTCAAGAGACCCAGTACTTC. The rearrangement joins TRBV29-1 to TRBJ2-5, with D possibly matching TRBD1 (6 bases). The CDR3 has 12 residues. CDR1 is SQVTM and CDR2 is ANQGSEA in the germline V gene. V was trimmed by 7 bases and J by 2 bases, leaving 11 bases between them.